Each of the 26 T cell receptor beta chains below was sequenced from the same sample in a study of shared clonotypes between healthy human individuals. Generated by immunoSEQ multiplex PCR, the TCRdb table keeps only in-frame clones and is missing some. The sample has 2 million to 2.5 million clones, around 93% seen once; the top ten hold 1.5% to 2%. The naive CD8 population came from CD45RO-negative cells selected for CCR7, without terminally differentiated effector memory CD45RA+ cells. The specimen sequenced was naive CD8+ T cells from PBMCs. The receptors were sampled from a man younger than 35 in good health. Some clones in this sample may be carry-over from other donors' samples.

This CDR3 reads CASSIDPSFEGLISNQPQHF. Written as DNA, the CDR3 is TGTGCCAGTAGTATAGATCCGTCATTCGAGGGGCTAATCAGCAATCAGCCCCAGCATTTT. The J gene is TRBJ1-5, the V gene TRBV19; D may be TRBD1 (5 bases). Germline V gene lookup returns CDR1 LNHDA and CDR2 SQIVND (reference sequence). The V and J ends lost 0 bases and 1 base respectively, with 22 bases between them. The CDR3 extends over 20 amino acids.

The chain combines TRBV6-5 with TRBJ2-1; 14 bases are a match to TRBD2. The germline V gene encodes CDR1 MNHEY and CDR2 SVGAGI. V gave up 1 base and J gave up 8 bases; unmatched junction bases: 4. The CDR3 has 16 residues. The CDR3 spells CASSYLGTSGSHEQFF. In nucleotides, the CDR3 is TGTGCCAGCAGTTACTTAGGGACTAGCGGGAGCCATGAGCAGTTCTTC.

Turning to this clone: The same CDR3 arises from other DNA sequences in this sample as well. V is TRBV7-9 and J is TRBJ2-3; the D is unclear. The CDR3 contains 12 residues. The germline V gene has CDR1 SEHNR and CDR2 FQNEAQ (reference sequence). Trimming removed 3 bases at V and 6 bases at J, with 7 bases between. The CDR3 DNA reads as TGTGCCAGCAGCTTGGACGTCGATACGCAGTATTTT. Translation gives CASSLDVDTQYF.

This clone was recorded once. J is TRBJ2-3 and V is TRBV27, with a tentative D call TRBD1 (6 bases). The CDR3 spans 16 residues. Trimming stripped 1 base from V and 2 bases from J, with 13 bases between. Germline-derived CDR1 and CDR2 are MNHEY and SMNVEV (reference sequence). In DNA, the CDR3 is TGTGCCAGCAGTTTATACAGGGTAGCCGCCACAGATACGCAGTATTTT. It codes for CASSLYRVAATDTQYF.

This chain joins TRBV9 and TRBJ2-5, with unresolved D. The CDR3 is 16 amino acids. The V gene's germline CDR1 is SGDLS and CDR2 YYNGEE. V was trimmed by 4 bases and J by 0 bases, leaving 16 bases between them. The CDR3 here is CASSSRLEQNQETQYF. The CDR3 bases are TGTGCCAGCAGCTCCCGCCTGGAACAGAACCAAGAGACCCAGTACTTC.

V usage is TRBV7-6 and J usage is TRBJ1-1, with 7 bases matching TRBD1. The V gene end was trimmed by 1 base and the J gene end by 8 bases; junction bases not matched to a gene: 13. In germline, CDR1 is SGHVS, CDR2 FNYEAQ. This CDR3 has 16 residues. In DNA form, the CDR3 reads TGTGCCAGCAGCTTAGATAGGGGGCGCGGCACCCGAGAAGCTTTCTTT. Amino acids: CASSLDRGRGTREAFF. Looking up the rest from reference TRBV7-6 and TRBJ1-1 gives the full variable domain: GAGVSQSPRYKVTKRGQDVALRCDPISGHVSLYWYRQALGQGPEFLTYFNYEAQQDKSGLPNDRFSAERPEGSISTLTIQRTEQRDSAMYRCASSLDRGRGTREAFFGQGTRLTVV.

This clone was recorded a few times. CDR3 amino acids: CASSWGQGYTEAFF. As DNA, the CDR3 is TGTGCCAGCAGCTGGGGACAGGGGTACACTGAAGCTTTCTTT. The J gene is TRBJ1-1, the V gene TRBV5-6; 10 nucleotides align to TRBD1. V was pared by 3 bases and J by 3 bases, with 2 bases of the junction left unmatched. This CDR3 contains 14 residues. Germline assignment: CDR1 SGHDT and CDR2 YYEEEE.

For the CDR3, the DNA is TGTGCCAGCAGCTTATGGCCGGCTAGCGGGACCGGCCCATCGGACGAGCAGTACTTC. It yields the protein CASSLWPASGTGPSDEQYF. This chain links TRBV11-2 with TRBJ2-7, with 9 bases fitting TRBD2. The CDR3 spans 19 residues. CDR1 is SGHAT and CDR2 is FQNNGV in the germline V gene. Unmatched junction bases numbered 19, after V lost 2 bases and J lost 5 bases.

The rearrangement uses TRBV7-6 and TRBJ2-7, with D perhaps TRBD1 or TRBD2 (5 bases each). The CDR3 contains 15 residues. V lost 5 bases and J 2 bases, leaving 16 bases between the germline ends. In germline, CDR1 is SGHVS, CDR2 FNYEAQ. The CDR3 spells CASSPGTAGTYEQYF. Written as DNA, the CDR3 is TGTGCCAGCAGCCCAGGGACCGCCGGAACCTACGAGCAGTACTTC.

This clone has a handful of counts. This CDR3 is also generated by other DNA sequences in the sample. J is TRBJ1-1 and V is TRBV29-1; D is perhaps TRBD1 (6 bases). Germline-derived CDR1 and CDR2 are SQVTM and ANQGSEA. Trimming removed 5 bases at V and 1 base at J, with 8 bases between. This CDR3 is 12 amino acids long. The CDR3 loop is CSVLGGNTEAFF. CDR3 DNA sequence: TGCAGCGTTCTAGGGGGGAACACTGAAGCTTTCTTT. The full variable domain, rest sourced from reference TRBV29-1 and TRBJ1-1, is SAVISQKPSRDICQRGTSLTIQCQVDSQVTMMFWYRQQPGQSLTLIATANQGSEATYESGFVIDKFPISRPNLTFSTLTVSNMSPEDSSIYLCSVLGGNTEAFFGQGTRLTVV.

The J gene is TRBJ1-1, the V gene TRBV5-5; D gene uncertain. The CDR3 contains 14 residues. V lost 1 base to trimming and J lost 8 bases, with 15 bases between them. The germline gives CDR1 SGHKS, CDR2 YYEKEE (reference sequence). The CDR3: CASSLLREELEAFF. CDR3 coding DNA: TGTGCCAGCAGCTTGCTCCGGGAAGAACTGGAAGCTTTCTTT.

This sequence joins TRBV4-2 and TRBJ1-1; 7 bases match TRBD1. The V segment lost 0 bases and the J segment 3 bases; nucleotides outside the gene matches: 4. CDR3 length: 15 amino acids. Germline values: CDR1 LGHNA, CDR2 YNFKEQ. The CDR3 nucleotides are TGTGCCAGCAGCCAAGATTTGGGACAGTACACTGAAGCTTTCTTT. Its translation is CASSQDLGQYTEAFF.

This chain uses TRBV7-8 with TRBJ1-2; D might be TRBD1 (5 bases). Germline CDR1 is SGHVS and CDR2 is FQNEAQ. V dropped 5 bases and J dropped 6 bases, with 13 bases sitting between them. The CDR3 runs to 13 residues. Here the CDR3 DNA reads TGTGCCAGCAGCCAAACCGGGACGAATGGCTACACCTTC. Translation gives CASSQTGTNGYTF.

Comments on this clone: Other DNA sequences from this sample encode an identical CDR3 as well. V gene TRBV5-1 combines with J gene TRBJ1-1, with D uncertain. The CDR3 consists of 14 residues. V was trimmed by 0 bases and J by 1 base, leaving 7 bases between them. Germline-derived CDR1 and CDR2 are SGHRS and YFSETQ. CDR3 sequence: CASSLEGGNTEAFF. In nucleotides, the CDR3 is TGCGCCAGCAGCTTGGAGGGCGGGAACACTGAAGCTTTCTTT.

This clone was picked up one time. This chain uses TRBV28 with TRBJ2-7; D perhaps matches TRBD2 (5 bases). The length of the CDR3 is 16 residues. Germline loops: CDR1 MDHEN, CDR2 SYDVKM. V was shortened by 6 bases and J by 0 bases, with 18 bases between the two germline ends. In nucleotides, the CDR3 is TGTGCCAGCAGGGGTACGGGAACCTCGAGCTCCTACGAGCAGTACTTC. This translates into CASRGTGTSSSYEQYF.

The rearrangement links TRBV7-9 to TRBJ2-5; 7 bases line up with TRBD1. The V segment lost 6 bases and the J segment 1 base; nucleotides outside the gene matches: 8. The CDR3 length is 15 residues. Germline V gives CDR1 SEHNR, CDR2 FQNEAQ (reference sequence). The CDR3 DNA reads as TGTGCCAGCAGTTCAAATTCAGGGGGCCAAGAGACCCAGTACTTC. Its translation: CASSSNSGGQETQYF.

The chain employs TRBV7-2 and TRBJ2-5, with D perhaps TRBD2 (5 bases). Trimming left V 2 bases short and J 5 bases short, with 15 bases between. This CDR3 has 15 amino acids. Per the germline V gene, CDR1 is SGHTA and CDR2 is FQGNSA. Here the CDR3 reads CASSLSVRGVETQYF. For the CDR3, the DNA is TGTGCCAGCAGCTTATCGGTTCGGGGAGTTGAGACCCAGTACTTC.

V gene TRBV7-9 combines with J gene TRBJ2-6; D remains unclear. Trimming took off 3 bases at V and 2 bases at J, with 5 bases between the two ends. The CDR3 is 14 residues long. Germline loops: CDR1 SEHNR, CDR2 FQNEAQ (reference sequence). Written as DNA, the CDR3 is TGTGCCAGCAGCTTGTATGCTGGGGCCAACGTCCTGACTTTC. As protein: CASSLYAGANVLTF.

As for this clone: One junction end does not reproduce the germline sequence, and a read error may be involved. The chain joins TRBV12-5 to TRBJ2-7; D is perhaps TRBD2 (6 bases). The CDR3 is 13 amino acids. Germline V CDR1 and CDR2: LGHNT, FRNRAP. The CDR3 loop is CASALGLLYEQYF. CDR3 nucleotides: TGTGCTAGTGCTTTGGGACTTCTCTACGAGCAGTACTTC.

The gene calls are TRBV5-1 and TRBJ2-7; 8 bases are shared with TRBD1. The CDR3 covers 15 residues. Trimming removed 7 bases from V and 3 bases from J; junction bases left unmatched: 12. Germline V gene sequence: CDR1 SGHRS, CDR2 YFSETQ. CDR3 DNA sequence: TGCGCCAGCGCCTTCGACCGGGACAGGCTCTACGAGCAGTACTTC. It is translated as CASAFDRDRLYEQYF.

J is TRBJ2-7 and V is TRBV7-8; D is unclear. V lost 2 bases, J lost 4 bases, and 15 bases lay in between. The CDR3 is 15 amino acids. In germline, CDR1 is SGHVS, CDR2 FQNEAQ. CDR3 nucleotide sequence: TGTGCCAGCAGCTTATCTGGCGGTCCCTTTTACGAGCAGTACTTC. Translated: CASSLSGGPFYEQYF.

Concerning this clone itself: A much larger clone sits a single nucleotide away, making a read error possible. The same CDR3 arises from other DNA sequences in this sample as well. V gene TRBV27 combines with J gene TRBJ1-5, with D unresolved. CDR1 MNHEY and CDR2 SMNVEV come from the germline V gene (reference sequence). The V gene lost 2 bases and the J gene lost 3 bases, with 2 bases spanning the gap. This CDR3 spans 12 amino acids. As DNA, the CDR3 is TGTGCCAGCAGTTTACCCAATCAGCCCCAGCATTTT. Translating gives CASSLPNQPQHF.

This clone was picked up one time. CDR3 sequence reads: CASSGGLAGGPLEQFF. The CDR3 coding sequence is TGTGCCAGCTCAGGCGGACTAGCGGGAGGGCCACTTGAGCAGTTCTTC. This chain joins TRBV18 and TRBJ2-1; 15 nucleotides agree with TRBD2. The CDR3 has 16 residues. Per the germline V gene, CDR1 is KGHSH and CDR2 is LQKENI. V was clipped by 5 bases and J by 9 bases; unmatched bases: 8. The full variable domain, completed using reference TRBV18 and TRBJ2-1, is NAGVMQNPRHLVRRRGQEARLRCSPMKGHSHVYWYRQLPEEGLKFMVYLQKENIIDESGMPKERFSAEFPKEGPSILRIQQVVRGDSAAYFCASSGGLAGGPLEQFFGPGTRLTVL.

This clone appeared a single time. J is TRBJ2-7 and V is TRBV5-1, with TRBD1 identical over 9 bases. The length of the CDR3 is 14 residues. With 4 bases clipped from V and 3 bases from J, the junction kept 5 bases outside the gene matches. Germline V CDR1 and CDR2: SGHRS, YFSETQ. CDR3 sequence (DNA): TGCGCCAGCAGCCCAGGGACAGGGTTCTACGAGCAGTACTTC. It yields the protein CASSPGTGFYEQYF.

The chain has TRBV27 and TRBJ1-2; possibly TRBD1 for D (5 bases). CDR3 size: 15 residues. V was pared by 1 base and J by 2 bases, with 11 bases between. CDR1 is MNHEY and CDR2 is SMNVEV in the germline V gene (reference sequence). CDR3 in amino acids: CASSLFGGPNYGYTF. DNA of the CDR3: TGTGCCAGCAGTTTATTTGGGGGACCCAACTATGGCTACACCTTC.

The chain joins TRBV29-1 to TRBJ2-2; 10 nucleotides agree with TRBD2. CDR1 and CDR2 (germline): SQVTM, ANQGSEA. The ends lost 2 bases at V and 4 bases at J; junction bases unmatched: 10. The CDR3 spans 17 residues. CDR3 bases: TGCAGCGTTGAAATTTCAGCGGGAGGGTTCGGCACCGGGGAGCTGTTTTTT. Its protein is CSVEISAGGFGTGELFF.